This T cell receptor (beta chain) emerged from a study of T cell repertoires in cytomegalovirus infection. Overall study context: Signatures in public TCR beta sequences pointed to both CMV infection and matching HLA type.

TCRdb fed the reads into MiXCR, producing one record per CDR3 protein. The sample lists roughly 640,000 distinct CDR3 sequences, 20% to 25% occurring once. Per the germline V gene, CDR1 is SGHRS and CDR2 is YFSETQ. There are 16 residues in the CDR3. With 2 bases removed from V and 0 bases from J, the gap between germline ends came to 9 bases. Study-level findings and limits: Dominating the ex vivo response were HLA-C-restricted CMV-specific TCR beta clonotypes. Accumulated public TCR beta family frequency recognized individuals carrying CMV together with the relevant HLA.

Notes on this clonotype: Antigen specificity is unknown.

What was sequenced was CD8+ T cells from PBMCs. The chain has TRBV5-1 and TRBJ2-6, with D possibly TRBD2 on 5 matching bases. The source of this sequence is a human donor in good health (CMV status not recorded). Some clones in this sample may be carry-over from other donors' samples. The CDR3 is CASSFEGFSGANVLTF. The CDR3 bases are TGCGCCAGCAGCTTTGAGGGTTTCTCTGGGGCCAACGTCCTGACTTTC.